This record looks at one TCR beta chain sequence and its context. What it binds is unknown. The CDR3 loop spans 15 amino acids. Trimming removed 5 bases from V and 5 bases from J, with 16 bases in between. This entry belongs to a study of T cell repertoires in cytomegalovirus infection. Study information: Public TCR beta signature analysis indicated the presence of both CMV infection and matching HLA type.

TCRdb ran MiXCR on the reads and lists one entry per CDR3 protein. In the table there are approximately 43,000 distinct CDR3 sequences, 20% to 25% of which are singletons. The sample taken for sequencing was PBMCs, sequenced either directly or after in vitro stimulation (not recorded which). The chain joins TRBV6-7 to TRBJ2-1; TRBD1 might be the D (7 bases). TRBV6-7 is placed among ORFs of uncertain function. The sequence was obtained from a human donor in good health (CMV status not recorded). Some clones in this sample may be carry-over from other donors' samples. CDR3: CASSHDREAHNEQFF. CDR3 nucleotide sequence: TGTGCCAGCAGTCATGACAGGGAGGCACACAATGAGCAGTTCTTC.